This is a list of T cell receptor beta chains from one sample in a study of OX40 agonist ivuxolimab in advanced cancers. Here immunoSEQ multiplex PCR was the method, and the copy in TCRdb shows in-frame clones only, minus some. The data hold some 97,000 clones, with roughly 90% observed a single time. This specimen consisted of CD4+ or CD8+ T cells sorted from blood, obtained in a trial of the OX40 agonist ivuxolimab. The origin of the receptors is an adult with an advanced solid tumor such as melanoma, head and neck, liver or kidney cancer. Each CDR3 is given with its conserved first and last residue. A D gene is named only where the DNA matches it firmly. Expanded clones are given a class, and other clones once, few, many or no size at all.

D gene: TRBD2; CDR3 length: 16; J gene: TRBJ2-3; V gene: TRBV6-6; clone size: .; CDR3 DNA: TGTGCCAGCAGTTCCGGACTAGCGGGAGAGACAGATACGCAGTATTTT; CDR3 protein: CASSSGLAGETDTQYF
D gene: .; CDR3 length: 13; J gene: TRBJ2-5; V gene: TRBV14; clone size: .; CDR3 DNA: TGTGCCAGCAGCCAAGGTAACAAAGAGACCCAGTACTTC; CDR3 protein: CASSQGNKETQYF
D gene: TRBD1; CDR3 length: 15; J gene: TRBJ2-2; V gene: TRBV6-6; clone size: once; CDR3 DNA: TGTGCCAGCAGTTACTCGAGGGGGCGCACCGGGGAGCTGTTTTTT; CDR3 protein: CASSYSRGRTGELFF
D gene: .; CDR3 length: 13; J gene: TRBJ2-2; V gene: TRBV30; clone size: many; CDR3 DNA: TGTGCCTGGACAGCGGAGATAACCGGGGAGCTGTTTTTT; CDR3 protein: CAWTAEITGELFF
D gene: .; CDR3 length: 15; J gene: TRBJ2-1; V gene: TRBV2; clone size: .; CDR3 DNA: TGTGCCAGCTCCGAGTTTCTGGTGCGGAGTAATGAGCAGTTCTTC; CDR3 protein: CASSEFLVRSNEQFF
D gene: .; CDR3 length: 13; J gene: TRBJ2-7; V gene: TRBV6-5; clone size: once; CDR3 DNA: TGTGCCAGCAGGCAACAGGGAGGATACGAGCAGTACTTC; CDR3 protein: CASRQQGGYEQYF
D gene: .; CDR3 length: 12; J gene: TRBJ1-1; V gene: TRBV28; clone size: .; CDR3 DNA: TGTGCCAGCAGCCCCCCGGGGTTTGAAGCTTTCTTT; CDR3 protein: CASSPPGFEAFF
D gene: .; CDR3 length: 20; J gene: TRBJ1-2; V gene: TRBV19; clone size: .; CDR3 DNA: TGTGCCAGTACCATCGGACGTCTTGGGAAGGTATCGGCTACCGTAGATGGCTACACCTTC; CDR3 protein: CASTIGRLGKVSATVDGYTF
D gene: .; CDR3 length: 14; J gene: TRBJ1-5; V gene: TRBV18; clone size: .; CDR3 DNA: TGTGCCAGCTCATTTGGGGGCGAAAATCAGCCCCAGCATTTT; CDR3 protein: CASSFGGENQPQHF
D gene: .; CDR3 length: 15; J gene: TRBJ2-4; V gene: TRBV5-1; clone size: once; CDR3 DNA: TGCGCCAGCAGCCAGGACAGCATAGCCAAAAACATTCAGTACTTC; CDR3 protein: CASSQDSIAKNIQYF
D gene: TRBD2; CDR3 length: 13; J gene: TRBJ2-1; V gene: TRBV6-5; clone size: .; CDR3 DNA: TGTGCAAGCGGGAGGACTACCTACAATGAGCAGTTCTTC; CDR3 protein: CASGRTTYNEQFF
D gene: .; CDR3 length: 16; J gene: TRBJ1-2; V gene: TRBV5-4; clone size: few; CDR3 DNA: TGTGCCAGCAGCTCGCCCTCCCTAGGGGGGCTGGGAGGCTACACCTTC; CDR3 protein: CASSSPSLGGLGGYTF
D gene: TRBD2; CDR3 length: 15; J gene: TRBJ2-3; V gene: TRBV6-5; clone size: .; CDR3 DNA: TGTGCCATTCGGAACCCAGCGGGGAGAGTAGATACGCAGTATTTT; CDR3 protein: CAIRNPAGRVDTQYF
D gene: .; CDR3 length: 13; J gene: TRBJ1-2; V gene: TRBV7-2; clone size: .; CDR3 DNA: TGTGCCAGCAGCTTAAGCGGGACACGAGGCTACACCTTC; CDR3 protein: CASSLSGTRGYTF
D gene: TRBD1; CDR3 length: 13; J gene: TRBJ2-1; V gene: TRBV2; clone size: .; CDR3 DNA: TGTGCCAGCAGCGTGACAGGGGTCAATGAGCAGTTCTTC; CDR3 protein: CASSVTGVNEQFF
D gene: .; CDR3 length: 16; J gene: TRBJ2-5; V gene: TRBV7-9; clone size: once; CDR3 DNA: TGTGCCAGCAGCTTACTCCTCGTTTCAGCACTAGAGACCCAGTACTTC; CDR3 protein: CASSLLLVSALETQYF
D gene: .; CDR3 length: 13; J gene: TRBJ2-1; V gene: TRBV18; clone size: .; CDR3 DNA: TGTGCCAGCTCCCTCGGACAGAGCAATGAGCAGTTCTTC; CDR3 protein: CASSLGQSNEQFF
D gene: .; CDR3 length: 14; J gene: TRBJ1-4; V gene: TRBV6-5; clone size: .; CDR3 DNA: TGTGCCAGCAGAAGGGGGGGGACTAATGAAAAACTGTTTTTT; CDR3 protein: CASRRGGTNEKLFF
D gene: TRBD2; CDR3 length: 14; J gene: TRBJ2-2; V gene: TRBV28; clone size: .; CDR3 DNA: TGTGCCAGCCGACTAGCGGGAGGGCCCGGGGAGCTGTTTTTT; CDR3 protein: CASRLAGGPGELFF
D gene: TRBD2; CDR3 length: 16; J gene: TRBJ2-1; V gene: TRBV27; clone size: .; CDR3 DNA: TGTGCCAGCAGCCTCTCAAGCGGGAGGGTGAGGAATGAGCAGTTCTTC; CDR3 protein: CASSLSSGRVRNEQFF
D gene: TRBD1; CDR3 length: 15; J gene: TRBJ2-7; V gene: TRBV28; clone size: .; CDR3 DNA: TGTGCCAGCAGTTTGGGAGGGACAGGGGGCGACGAGCAGTACTTC; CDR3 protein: CASSLGGTGGDEQYF
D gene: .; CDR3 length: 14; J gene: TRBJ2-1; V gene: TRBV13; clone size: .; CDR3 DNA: TGTGCCAGCAGCTTATTACAGGGCTACAATGAGCAGTTCTTC; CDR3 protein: CASSLLQGYNEQFF
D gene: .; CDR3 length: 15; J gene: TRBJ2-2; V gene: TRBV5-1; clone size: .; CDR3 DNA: TGCGCCAGCAGCGTCCAACTGGTTAGTGGCGGGGAGCTGTTTTTT; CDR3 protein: CASSVQLVSGGELFF
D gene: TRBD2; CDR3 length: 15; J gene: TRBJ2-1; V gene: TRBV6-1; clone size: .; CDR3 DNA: TGTGCCAGCCACCGCCTGACTAGCGGGAGGAATGAGCAGTTCTTC; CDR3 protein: CASHRLTSGRNEQFF
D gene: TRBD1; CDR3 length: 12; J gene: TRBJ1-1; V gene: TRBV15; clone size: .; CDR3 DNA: TGTGCCACCAGCACGACAGGGACTGAAGCTTTCTTT; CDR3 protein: CATSTTGTEAFF
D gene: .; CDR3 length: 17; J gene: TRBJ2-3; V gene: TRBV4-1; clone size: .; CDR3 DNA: TGCGCCAGCAGCCAAGAAAGGGCGGGAAGGGGCACAGATACGCAGTATTTT; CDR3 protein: CASSQERAGRGTDTQYF
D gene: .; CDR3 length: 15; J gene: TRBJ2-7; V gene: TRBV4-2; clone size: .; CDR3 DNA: TGTGCCAGCAGCCAAGATCAAGGGTCGTCCTACGAGCAGTACTTC; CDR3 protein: CASSQDQGSSYEQYF
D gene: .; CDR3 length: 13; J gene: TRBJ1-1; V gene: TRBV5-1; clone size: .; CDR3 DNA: TGCGCCAGCACCGGCAGGATGAACACTGAAGCTTTCTTT; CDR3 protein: CASTGRMNTEAFF
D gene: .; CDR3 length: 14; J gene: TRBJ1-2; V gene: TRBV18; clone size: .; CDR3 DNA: TGTGCCAGCTCACCACCCTCTCCCGGCTATGGCTACACCTTC; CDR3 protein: CASSPPSPGYGYTF
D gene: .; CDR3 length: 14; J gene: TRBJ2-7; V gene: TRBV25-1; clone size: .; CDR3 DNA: TGTGCCAGCAGTGAATATGGTGGCTCCTACGAGCAGTACTTC; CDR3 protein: CASSEYGGSYEQYF
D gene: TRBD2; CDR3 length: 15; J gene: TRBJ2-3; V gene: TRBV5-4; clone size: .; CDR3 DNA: TGTGCCAGCAGCTTGGACAGGGGACTAGCGGATACGCAGTATTTT; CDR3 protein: CASSLDRGLADTQYF
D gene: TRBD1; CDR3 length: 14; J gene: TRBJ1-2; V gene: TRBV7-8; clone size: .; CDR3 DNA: TGTGCCAGCAGCGAAGCCGGGACAGCCTATGGCTACACCTTC; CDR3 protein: CASSEAGTAYGYTF
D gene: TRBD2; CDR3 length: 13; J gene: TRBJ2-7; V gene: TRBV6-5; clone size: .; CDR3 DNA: TGTGCCAGCAGTCCGGGACTAGAGTACGAGCAGTACTTC; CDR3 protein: CASSPGLEYEQYF
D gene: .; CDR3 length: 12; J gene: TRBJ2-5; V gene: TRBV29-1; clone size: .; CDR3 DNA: TGCAGCGTTTGGTCACCCGGGGAGACCCAGTACTTC; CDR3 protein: CSVWSPGETQYF
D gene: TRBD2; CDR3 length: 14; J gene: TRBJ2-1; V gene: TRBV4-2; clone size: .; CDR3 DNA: TGTGCCAGCGGACCTAGCGGGAATCACAATGAGCAGTTCTTC; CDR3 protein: CASGPSGNHNEQFF
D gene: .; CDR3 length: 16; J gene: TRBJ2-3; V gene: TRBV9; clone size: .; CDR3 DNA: TGTGCCAGCAGCGCGAGACTAGTGGAGGGTGCAGATACGCAGTATTTT; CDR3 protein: CASSARLVEGADTQYF
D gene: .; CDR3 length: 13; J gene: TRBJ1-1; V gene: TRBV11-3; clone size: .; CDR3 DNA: TGTGCCAGCACCCTAGACGAAGGGGTGGGAGCTTTCTTT; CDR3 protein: CASTLDEGVGAFF
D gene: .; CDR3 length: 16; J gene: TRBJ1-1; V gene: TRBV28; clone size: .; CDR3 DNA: TGTGCCAGCAGTTTACAGACAGGCACCATGAACACTGAAGCTTTCTTT; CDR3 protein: CASSLQTGTMNTEAFF
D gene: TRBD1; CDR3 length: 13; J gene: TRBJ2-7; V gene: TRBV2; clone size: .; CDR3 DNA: TGTGCCAGCAGTCCACAGGGGGGATACGAGCAGTACTTC; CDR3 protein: CASSPQGGYEQYF